The present T cell receptor (beta chain) was sequenced within a study of T-cell memory formation after mild COVID-19. Germline CDR1 SGHRS, CDR2 YFSETQ. The CDR3 consists of 15 residues. Trimming cost V 0 bases and J 4 bases; bases outside gene matches: 5. This clonotype came up a few times. What it binds is unknown. TCRdb redid the calling of the 5' RACE reads with MiXCR, one entry per CDR3 protein. The table records roughly 170,000 distinct CDR3 sequences, 18% of them present only once. Notes on the study in general: Pre-infection memory contained some responding clones, which suggested that cross-reactive memory had joined.

The TCR was taken from a man between 18 and 29 years old who had mild COVID-19 (a few samples of this study predate the infection). Cell type and time point are not known. Sequenced sample: PBMCs or a T cell subset sorted from them (not recorded which). The J gene is TRBJ2-5, the V gene TRBV5-1, with TRBD1 identical over 8 bases. The CDR3, as DNA: TGCGCCAGCAGCTTGGGACAGGGGCGAAGAGAGACCCAGTACTTC. Protein product: CASSLGQGRRETQYF.